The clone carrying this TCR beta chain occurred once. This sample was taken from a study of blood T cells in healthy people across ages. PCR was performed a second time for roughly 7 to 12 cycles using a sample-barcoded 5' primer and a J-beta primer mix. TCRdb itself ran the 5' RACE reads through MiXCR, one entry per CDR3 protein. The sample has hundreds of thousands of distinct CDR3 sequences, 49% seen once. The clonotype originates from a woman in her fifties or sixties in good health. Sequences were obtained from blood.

CDR3 residues: CASSRAGVSTDTQYF. DNA of the CDR3: TGCGCCAGCAGCCGAGCGGGGGTTAGCACAGATACGCAGTATTTT. This chain links TRBV4-3 with TRBJ2-3; 8 bases map to TRBD2. Trimming removed 4 bases from V and 0 bases from J; junction bases left unmatched: 3. CDR1 is LGHNA, CDR2 YSLEER, per germline. This CDR3 is 15 amino acids long.